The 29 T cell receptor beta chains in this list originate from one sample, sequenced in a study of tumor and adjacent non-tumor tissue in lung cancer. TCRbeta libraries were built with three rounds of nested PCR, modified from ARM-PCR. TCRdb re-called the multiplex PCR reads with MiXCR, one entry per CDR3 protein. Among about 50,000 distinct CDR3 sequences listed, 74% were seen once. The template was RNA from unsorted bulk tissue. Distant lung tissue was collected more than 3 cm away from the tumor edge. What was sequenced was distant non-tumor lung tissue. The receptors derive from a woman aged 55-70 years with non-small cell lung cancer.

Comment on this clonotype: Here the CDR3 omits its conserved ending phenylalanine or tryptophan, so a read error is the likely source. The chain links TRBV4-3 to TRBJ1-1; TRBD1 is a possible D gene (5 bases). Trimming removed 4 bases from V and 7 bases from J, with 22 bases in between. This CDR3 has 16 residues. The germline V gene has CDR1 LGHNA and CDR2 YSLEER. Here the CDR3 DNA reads TGCGCCAGCAGCCCACGAAGAACAGGCTATGGCATTGAAGCTTTCATT. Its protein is CASSPRRTGYGIEAFI.

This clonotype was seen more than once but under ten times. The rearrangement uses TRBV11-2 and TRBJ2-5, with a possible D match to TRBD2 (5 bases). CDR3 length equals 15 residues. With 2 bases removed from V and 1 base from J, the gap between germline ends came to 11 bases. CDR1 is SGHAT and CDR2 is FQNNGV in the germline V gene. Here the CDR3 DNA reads TGTGCCAGCAGCTTATTCGCCGGGATCCAAGAGACCCAGTACTTC. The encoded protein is CASSLFAGIQETQYF.

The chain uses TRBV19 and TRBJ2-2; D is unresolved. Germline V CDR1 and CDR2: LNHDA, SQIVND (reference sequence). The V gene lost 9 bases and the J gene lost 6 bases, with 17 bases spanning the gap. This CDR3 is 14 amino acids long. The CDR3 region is CARTITAASGELFF. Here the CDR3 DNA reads TGTGCCAGAACGATTACTGCAGCCTCCGGGGAGCTGTTTTTT.

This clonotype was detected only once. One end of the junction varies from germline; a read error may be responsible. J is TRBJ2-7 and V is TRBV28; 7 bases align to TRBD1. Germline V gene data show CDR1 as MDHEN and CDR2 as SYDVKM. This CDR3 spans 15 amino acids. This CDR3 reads CAGSLPLAGGYEQYF. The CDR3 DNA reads TGTGCCGGCAGTTTACCCTTGGCAGGGGGTTACGAGCAGTACTTT. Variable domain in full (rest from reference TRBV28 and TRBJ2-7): DVKVTQSSRYLVKRTGEKVFLECVQDMDHENMFWYRQDPGLGLRLIYFSYDVKMKEKGDIPEGYSVSREKKERFSLILESASTNQTSMYLCAGSLPLAGGYEQYFGPGTRLTVT.

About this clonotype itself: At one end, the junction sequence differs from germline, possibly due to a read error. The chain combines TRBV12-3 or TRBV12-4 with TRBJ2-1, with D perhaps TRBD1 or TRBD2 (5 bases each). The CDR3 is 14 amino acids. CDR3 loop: CVSSQGSAYNEQFF. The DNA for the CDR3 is TGCGTCAGCAGCCAGGGTAGCGCCTACAATGAGCAGTTCTTC.

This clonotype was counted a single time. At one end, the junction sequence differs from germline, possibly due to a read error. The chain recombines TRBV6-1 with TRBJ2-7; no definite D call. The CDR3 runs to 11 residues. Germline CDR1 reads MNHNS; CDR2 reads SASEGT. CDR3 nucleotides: TGCGCCAGCACGTTGGAATGGAAGCAGTACTTC. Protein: CASTLEWKQYF.

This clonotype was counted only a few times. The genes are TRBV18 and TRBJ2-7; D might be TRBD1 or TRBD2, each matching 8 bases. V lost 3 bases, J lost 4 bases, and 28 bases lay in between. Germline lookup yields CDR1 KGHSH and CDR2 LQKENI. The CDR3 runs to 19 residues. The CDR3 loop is CASSPRAGGEREPKYEQYF. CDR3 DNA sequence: TGTGCCAGCTCACCCAGGGCAGGGGGCGAGCGGGAGCCCAAATACGAGCAGTACTTC.

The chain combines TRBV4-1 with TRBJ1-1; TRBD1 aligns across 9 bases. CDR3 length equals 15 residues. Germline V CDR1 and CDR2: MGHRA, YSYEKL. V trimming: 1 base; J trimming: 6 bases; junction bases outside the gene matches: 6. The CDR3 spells CASSQGQGVNAEAFF. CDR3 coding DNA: TGCGCCAGCAGCCAAGGACAGGGGGTTAATGCTGAAGCTTTCTTT.

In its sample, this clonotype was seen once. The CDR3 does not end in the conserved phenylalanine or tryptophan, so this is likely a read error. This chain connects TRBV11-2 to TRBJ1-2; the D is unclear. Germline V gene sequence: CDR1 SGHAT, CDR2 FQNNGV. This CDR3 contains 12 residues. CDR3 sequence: CASSLGSEVYTL. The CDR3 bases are TGCGCCAGCAGCTTAGGTTCGGAAGTCTACACCTTG.

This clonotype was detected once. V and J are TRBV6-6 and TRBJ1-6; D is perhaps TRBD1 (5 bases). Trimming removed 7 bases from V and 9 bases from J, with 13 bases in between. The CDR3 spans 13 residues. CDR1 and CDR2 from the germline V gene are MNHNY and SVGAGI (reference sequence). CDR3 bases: TGTGCCAGCACTTCAGCGGACACTTCACCCCTCCACTTT. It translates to CASTSADTSPLHF.

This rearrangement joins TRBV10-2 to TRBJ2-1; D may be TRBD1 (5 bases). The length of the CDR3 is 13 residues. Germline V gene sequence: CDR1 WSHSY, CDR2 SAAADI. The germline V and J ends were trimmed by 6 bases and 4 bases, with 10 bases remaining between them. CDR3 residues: CASRNDSYNEQFF. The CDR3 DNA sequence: TGCGCCAGCAGAAATGACAGTTACAATGAGCAGTTCTTC.

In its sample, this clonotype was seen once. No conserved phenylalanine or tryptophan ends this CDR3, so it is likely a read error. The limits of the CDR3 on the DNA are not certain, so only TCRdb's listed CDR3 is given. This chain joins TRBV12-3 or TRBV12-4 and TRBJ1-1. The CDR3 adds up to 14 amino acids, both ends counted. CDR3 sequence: CASSLKGSNTEAYS.

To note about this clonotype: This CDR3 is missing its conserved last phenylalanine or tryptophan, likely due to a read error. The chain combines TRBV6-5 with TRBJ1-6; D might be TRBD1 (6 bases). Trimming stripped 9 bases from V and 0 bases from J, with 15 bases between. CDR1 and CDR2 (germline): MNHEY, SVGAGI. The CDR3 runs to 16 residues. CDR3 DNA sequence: TGTGCCAGTGTCCAGATAGGGGGCTCCTATAATTCACCCCTCCACTCT. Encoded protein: CASVQIGGSYNSPLHS.

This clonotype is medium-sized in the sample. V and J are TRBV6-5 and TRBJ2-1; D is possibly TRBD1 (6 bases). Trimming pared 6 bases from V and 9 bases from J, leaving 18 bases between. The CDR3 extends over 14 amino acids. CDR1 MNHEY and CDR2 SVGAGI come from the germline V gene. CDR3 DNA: TGTGCCAGCAGGAGACAGGCTAAGGGTGGTGAGCAGTTCTTC. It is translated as CASRRQAKGGEQFF.

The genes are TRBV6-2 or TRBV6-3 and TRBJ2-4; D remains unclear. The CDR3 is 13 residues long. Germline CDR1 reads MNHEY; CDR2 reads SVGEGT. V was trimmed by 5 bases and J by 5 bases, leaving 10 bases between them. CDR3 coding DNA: TGTGCCAGCAGTCACATTGTCCAAAACATTCAGTACTTC. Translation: CASSHIVQNIQYF.

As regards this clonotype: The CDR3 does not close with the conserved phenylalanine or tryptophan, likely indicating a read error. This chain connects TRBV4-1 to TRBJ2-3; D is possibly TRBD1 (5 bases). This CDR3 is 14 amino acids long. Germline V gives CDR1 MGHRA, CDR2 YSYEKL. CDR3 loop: CASSQGQNTGTQYS. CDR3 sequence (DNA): TGCGCCAGCAGCCAAGGTCAGAACACAGGTACGCAGTATTCT.

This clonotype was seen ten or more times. The CDR3 region is CSAREQGGLDGYTF. Here the CDR3 DNA reads TGCAGTGCTAGAGAACAGGGGGGATTGGACGGCTACACCTTC. The chain combines TRBV20-1 with TRBJ1-2; 8 nucleotides match TRBD1. The trim removed 0 bases at V and 8 bases at J, leaving 8 bases unmatched. Looked up from germline, CDR1 is DFQATT and CDR2 is SNEGSKA (reference sequence). This CDR3 is 14 amino acids long.

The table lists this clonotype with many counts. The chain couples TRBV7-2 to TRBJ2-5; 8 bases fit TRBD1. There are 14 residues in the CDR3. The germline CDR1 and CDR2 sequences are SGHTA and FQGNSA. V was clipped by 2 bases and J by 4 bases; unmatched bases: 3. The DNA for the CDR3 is TGTGCCAGCAGCTTATTAGGGACAGGAGAGACCCAGTACTTC. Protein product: CASSLLGTGETQYF.

The CDR3 region has the DNA TGCAGTGCTAGAGCCACAGGGTGGGACACCGGGAAGTTGTTTTTT. Its protein is CSARATGWDTGKLFF. This rearrangement joins TRBV20-1 to TRBJ2-2; TRBD1 is a possible D gene (6 bases). The CDR3 has 15 amino acids. Per germline, CDR1 DFQATT and CDR2 SNEGSKA (reference sequence). Trimming left V 1 base short and J 15 bases short, with 24 bases between.

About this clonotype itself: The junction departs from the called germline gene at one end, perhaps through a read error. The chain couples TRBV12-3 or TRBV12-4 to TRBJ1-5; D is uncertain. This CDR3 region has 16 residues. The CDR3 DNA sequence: TGTGACTGCATTCTGTCGGGGAGCGGGAGTAATCAGGCCCAGCATTTT. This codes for CDCILSGSGSNQAQHF.

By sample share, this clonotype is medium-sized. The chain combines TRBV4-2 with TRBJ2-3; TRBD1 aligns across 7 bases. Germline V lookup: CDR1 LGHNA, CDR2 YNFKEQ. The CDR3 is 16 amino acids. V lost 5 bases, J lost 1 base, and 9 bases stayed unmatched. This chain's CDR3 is CASSAGQERRTDTQYF. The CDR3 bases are TGTGCCAGCAGCGCCGGACAGGAGCGGCGCACAGATACGCAGTATTTT.

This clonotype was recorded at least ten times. This CDR3 is CASSFGFTTTIYF. CDR3 nucleotides: TGTGCCAGCAGCTTTGGGTTTACTACCACCATATATTTT. The chain links TRBV7-9 to TRBJ1-3; D gene uncertain. Per germline, CDR1 SEHNR and CDR2 FQNEAQ (reference sequence). Trimming pared 3 bases from V and 9 bases from J, leaving 12 bases between. The CDR3 totals 13 residues.

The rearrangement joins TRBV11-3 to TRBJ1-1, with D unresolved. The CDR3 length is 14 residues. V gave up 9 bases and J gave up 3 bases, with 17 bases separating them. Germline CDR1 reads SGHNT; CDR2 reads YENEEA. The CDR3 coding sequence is TGTGCCAGTAGCGCGTCTGGGTCCCACACTGAAGCTTTCTTT. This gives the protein CASSASGSHTEAFF.

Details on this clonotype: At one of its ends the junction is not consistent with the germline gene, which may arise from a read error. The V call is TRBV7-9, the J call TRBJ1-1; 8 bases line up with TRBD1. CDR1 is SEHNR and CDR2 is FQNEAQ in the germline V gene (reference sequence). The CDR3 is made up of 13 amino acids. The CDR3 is CANSFRDRPKALF. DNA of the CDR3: TGTGCCAACAGCTTCCGGGACAGGCCGAAAGCTCTCTTT.

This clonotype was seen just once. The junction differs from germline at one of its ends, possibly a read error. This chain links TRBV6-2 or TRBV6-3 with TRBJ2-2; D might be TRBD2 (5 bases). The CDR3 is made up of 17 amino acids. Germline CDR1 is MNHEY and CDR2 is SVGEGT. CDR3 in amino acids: CASCYTQQRANTGEPFF. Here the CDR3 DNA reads TGTGCCAGCTGTTACACCCAACAGAGGGCCAACACCGGGGAGCCGTTTTTC.

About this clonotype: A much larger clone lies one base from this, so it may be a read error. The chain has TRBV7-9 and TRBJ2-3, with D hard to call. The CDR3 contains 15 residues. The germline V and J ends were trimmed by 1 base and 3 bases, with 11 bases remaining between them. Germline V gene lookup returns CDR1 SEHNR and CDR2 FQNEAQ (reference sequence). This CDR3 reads CASSLGAAFTDTQYF. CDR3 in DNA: TGTGCCAGCAGCTTAGGGGCAGCCTTTACAGATACGCAGTATTTT.

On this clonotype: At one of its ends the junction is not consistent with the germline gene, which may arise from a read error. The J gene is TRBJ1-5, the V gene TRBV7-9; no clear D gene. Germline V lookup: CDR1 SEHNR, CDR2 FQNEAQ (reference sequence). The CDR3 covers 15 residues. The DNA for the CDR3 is TGTGCCAGCAGCTTATGTCTGGGTAGCAATGAGCCCCAGCATTTT. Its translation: CASSLCLGSNEPQHF.

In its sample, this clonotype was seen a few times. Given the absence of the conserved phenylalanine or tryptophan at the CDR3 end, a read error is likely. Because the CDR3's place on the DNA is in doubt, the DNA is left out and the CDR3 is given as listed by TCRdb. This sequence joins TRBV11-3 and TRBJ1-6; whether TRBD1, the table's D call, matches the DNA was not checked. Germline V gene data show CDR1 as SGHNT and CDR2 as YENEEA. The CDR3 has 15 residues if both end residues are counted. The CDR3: CASSLEDRYNSLLQY.

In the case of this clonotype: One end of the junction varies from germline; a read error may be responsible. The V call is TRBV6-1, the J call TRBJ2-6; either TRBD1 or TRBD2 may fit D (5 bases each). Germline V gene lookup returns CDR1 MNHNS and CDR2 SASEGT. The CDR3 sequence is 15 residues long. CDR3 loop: CTSSTEGSGANVLTF. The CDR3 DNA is TGTACCAGCAGTACCGAGGGGTCTGGGGCCAACGTCTTGACTTTC.